The 21 T cell receptor beta chains given below trace back to one sample, sequenced in a study of PD-1 blockade in mismatch repair-deficient tumors. TCRdb's copy holds only in-frame clones and misses some; the assay was immunoSEQ multiplex PCR. This sample has approximately 60,000 clones; 88% occur once, and the top ten carry approximately 14%. The starting material was peripheral blood, obtained 52 weeks after starting pembrolizumab. These receptors were collected from an adult with mismatch repair-deficient cancer.

CDR3 sequence reads: CASSFQTLGGVHYEQYF. Here the CDR3 DNA reads TGTGCCAGCAGTTTTCAAACTTTGGGGGGCGTTCACTACGAGCAGTACTTC. The gene calls are TRBV28 and TRBJ2-7, with D perhaps being TRBD1 or TRBD2 (6 bases each). This CDR3 has 17 residues. Germline lookup yields CDR1 MDHEN and CDR2 SYDVKM. V dropped 3 bases and J dropped 3 bases, with 21 bases sitting between them.

The rearrangement uses TRBV30 and TRBJ2-2; D may be TRBD1 or TRBD2 (6 bases each). The CDR3 consists of 12 residues. V was cut by 3 bases and J by 8 bases, with 10 bases left in between. Germline V gene lookup returns CDR1 GTSNPN and CDR2 SVGIG (reference sequence). CDR3 in amino acids: CAWSTGRGELFF. For the CDR3, the DNA is TGTGCCTGGAGCACAGGGAGGGGGGAGCTGTTTTTT.

The V call is TRBV4-3, the J call TRBJ2-1; D possibly corresponds to TRBD2 (6 bases). The CDR3 is 16 amino acids. V shed 0 bases and J shed 9 bases, with 18 bases lying between them. Germline loops: CDR1 LGHNA, CDR2 YSLEER. CDR3: CASSQDKYAEGSEQFF. CDR3 nucleotides: TGCGCCAGCAGCCAAGATAAGTATGCGGAGGGCAGTGAGCAGTTCTTC.

The genes are TRBV7-2 and TRBJ1-1, with D unresolved. Looked up from germline, CDR1 is SGHTA and CDR2 is FQGNSA. This CDR3 has 15 residues. The germline V and J ends were trimmed by 5 bases and 3 bases, with 16 bases remaining between them. CDR3 sequence: CASSRPGRAYTEAFF. In DNA form, the CDR3 reads TGTGCCAGCAGCCGACCGGGGAGGGCGTACACTGAAGCTTTCTTT.

The rearrangement links TRBV28 to TRBJ1-1; no definite D call. The V and J ends lost 2 bases and 9 bases respectively, with 7 bases between them. The germline V gene has CDR1 MDHEN and CDR2 SYDVKM. The CDR3 length is 11 residues. This chain's CDR3 is CASSLGRKAFF. The CDR3 coding sequence is TGTGCCAGCAGTTTAGGGCGGAAAGCTTTCTTT.

The chain carries TRBV7-8 and TRBJ2-7; 7 positions match TRBD1. CDR3 size: 14 residues. Germline lookup yields CDR1 SGHVS and CDR2 FQNEAQ. V was pared by 5 bases and J by 2 bases, with 6 bases of the junction left unmatched. CDR3 sequence reads: CASSPYRGAYEQYF. For the CDR3, the DNA is TGTGCCAGCAGCCCCTACAGGGGCGCCTACGAGCAGTACTTC.

This rearrangement joins TRBV27 to TRBJ2-1, with a tentative D call TRBD2 (5 bases). Trimming stripped 5 bases from V and 3 bases from J, with 11 bases between. CDR3 size: 14 residues. Germline values: CDR1 MNHEY, CDR2 SMNVEV (reference sequence). The CDR3 protein is CASSPPRDYNEQFF. The CDR3 DNA sequence: TGTGCCAGCAGTCCACCCCGGGACTACAATGAGCAGTTCTTC.

This sequence joins TRBV5-1 and TRBJ2-2; D remains ambiguous. Per the germline V gene, CDR1 is SGHRS and CDR2 is YFSETQ. This CDR3 has 12 residues. Trimming shortened V by 2 bases and J by 5 bases, and 4 bases separated the two germline ends. The CDR3 is CASSFLTGELFF. In DNA, the CDR3 is TGCGCCAGCAGCTTCCTGACCGGGGAGCTGTTTTTT.

The chain joins TRBV9 to TRBJ2-7; TRBD1 agrees at 10 bases. The CDR3 covers 16 residues. V lost 4 bases, J lost 1 base, and 8 bases stayed unmatched. CDR1 is SGDLS and CDR2 is YYNGEE in the germline V gene. As DNA, the CDR3 is TGTGCCAGCAGCCCAGAGGGGGACAGGGGATCCTACGAGCAGTACTTC. Translating gives CASSPEGDRGSYEQYF.

The chain is built from TRBV6-5 and TRBJ1-2; the D is unclear. The CDR3 loop spans 12 amino acids. CDR1 is MNHEY and CDR2 is SVGAGI in the germline V gene. With 6 bases removed from V and 8 bases from J, the gap between germline ends came to 13 bases. The CDR3 coding sequence is TGTGCCAGCAGACCCGGGAAGGGCGGCTACACCTTC. It codes for CASRPGKGGYTF.

There are a few counts of this clone. The rearrangement uses TRBV4-1 and TRBJ2-7; D gene uncertain. This CDR3 has 13 residues. V lost 1 base and J 3 bases, leaving 7 bases between the germline ends. In germline, CDR1 is MGHRA, CDR2 YSYEKL. This CDR3 is CASSQVKGYEQYF. In nucleotides, the CDR3 is TGCGCCAGCAGCCAAGTCAAGGGCTACGAGCAGTACTTC.

This clone was recorded a few times. The chain couples TRBV7-9 to TRBJ2-7; D might be TRBD1 (6 bases). CDR3 length equals 12 residues. Trimming removed 4 bases from V and 7 bases from J, with 11 bases in between. Germline V lookup: CDR1 SEHNR, CDR2 FQNEAQ (reference sequence). The CDR3 sequence: CASSSQGWEQYF. The DNA of the CDR3 is TGTGCCAGCAGCTCCCAGGGGTGGGAGCAGTACTTC.

V is TRBV5-1 and J is TRBJ2-3; TRBD1 agrees at 8 bases. The ends lost 0 bases at V and 1 base at J; junction bases unmatched: 1. Germline V lookup: CDR1 SGHRS, CDR2 YFSETQ. CDR3 size: 15 residues. The CDR3: CASSLVRGRTDTQYF. DNA of the CDR3: TGCGCCAGCAGCTTGGTCAGGGGGCGCACAGATACGCAGTATTTT.

In DNA form, the CDR3 reads TGTGCCAGCACCGAACCCTTTGGTTCCTACGAGCAGTACTTC. It codes for CASTEPFGSYEQYF. The chain joins TRBV28 to TRBJ2-7; D not resolved. The V gene lost 7 bases and the J gene lost 1 base, with 14 bases spanning the gap. CDR1 is MDHEN and CDR2 is SYDVKM in the germline V gene. The CDR3 contains 14 residues.

The rearrangement joins TRBV5-1 to TRBJ1-4, with TRBD1 as a possible D gene (6 bases). The CDR3 sequence is 14 residues long. V shed 1 base and J shed 7 bases, with 11 bases lying between them. Germline V gene data show CDR1 as SGHRS and CDR2 as YFSETQ. The CDR3 nucleotides read TGCGCCAGCAGCTTGAACAGGGCTAGTGAAAAACTGTTTTTT. Amino acids: CASSLNRASEKLFF. The full variable domain, rest sourced from reference TRBV5-1 and TRBJ1-4, is KAGVTQTPRYLIKTRGQQVTLSCSPISGHRSVSWYQQTPGQGLQFLFEYFSETQRNKGNFPGRFSGRQFSNSRSEMNVSTLELGDSALYLCASSLNRASEKLFFGSGTQLSVL.

The V and J genes are TRBV10-2 and TRBJ2-1; D perhaps matches TRBD2 (6 bases). CDR3 length: 14 residues. The germline CDR1 and CDR2 sequences are WSHSY and SAAADI. V shed 7 bases and J shed 3 bases, with 13 bases lying between them. CDR3 protein: CASTAGKHYNEQFF. As DNA, the CDR3 is TGCGCCAGCACCGCGGGAAAGCACTACAATGAGCAGTTCTTC.

This rearrangement joins TRBV7-2 to TRBJ2-2, with TRBD2 identical over 10 bases. CDR3 length: 15 residues. J lost 3 bases, V lost 3 bases, and 1 base had no gene match. Per the germline V gene, CDR1 is SGHTA and CDR2 is FQGNSA. CDR3 amino acids: CASSFGLADTGELFF. CDR3 sequence (DNA): TGTGCCAGCAGCTTCGGACTAGCGGACACCGGGGAGCTGTTTTTT.

This rearrangement joins TRBV9 to TRBJ2-2, with D perhaps matching TRBD1 or TRBD2 (6 bases each). CDR3 length: 17 residues. V lost 3 bases to trimming and J lost 1 base, with 16 bases between them. Germline lookup yields CDR1 SGDLS and CDR2 YYNGEE. CDR3 bases: TGTGCCAGCAGCGGACGGGTGGGGGGCCTGAACACCGGGGAGCTGTTTTTT. It encodes CASSGRVGGLNTGELFF.

The V and J genes are TRBV4-1 and TRBJ2-5; 11 nucleotides agree with TRBD2. This CDR3 comprises 17 residues. Germline CDR1 reads MGHRA; CDR2 reads YSYEKL. V was pared by 3 bases and J by 5 bases, with 11 bases of the junction left unmatched. DNA of the CDR3: TGCGCCAGCAGCCAGCAAAGTAGCGGGAGGGCGGGGGAGACCCAGTACTTC. Its translation is CASSQQSSGRAGETQYF.

J is TRBJ1-5 and V is TRBV30; a weak D match, TRBD1 (6 bases). Germline CDR1 and CDR2: GTSNPN and SVGIG (reference sequence). Trimming left V 0 bases short and J 5 bases short, with 8 bases between. The CDR3 runs 13 residues. CDR3 residues: CAWSVQGYQPQHF. CDR3 nucleotide sequence: TGTGCCTGGAGTGTACAGGGCTATCAGCCCCAGCATTTT. Supplemented by reference TRBV30 and TRBJ1-5, the full variable domain reads SQTIHQWPATLVQPVGSPLSLECTVEGTSNPNLYWYRQAAGRGLQLLFYSVGIGQISSEVPQNLSASRPQDRQFILSSKKLLLSDSGFYLCAWSVQGYQPQHFGDGTRLSIL.

This clone has only one observation. This chain uses TRBV27 with TRBJ2-7, with D perhaps TRBD2 (5 bases). The CDR3 has 14 amino acids. Trimming pared 6 bases from V and 3 bases from J, leaving 15 bases between. Looked up from germline, CDR1 is MNHEY and CDR2 is SMNVEV (reference sequence). The CDR3 DNA reads TGTGCCAGCAGCCCCGTCGGGGTAAACTACGAGCAGTACTTC. Translating it yields CASSPVGVNYEQYF.